These 21 T cell receptor beta chains came from one sample sequenced in a study of T cell changes during pregnancy in multiple sclerosis. Assay used: immunoSEQ multiplex PCR; TCRdb lists only in-frame clones, some missing. The repertoire consists of some 70,000 clones, with approximately 92% occurring once and the leading ten covering approximately 2.5%. Sequenced here: peripheral blood, sampled in the first trimester of pregnancy. These receptor sequences come from a female donor with multiple sclerosis, enrolled in a pregnancy study.

V is TRBV30 and J is TRBJ2-5; D possibly corresponds to TRBD2 (6 bases). CDR1 and CDR2 from the germline V gene are GTSNPN and SVGIG (reference sequence). The CDR3 is made up of 13 amino acids. Trimming left V 1 base short and J 2 bases short, with 8 bases between. CDR3 DNA sequence: TGTGCCTGGAGTGGGAGGGGACAAGAGACCCAGTACTTC. Protein sequence: CAWSGRGQETQYF.

V is TRBV19 and J is TRBJ2-7; 8 bases are shared with TRBD1. The CDR3 contains 16 residues. After removal of 3 bases from V and 4 bases from J, the junction contained 11 bases not matched to a gene. Germline CDR1 is LNHDA and CDR2 is SQIVND (reference sequence). The CDR3: CASSIGPGTGFYEQYF. The DNA for the CDR3 is TGTGCCAGTAGTATCGGCCCCGGGACAGGATTTTACGAGCAGTACTTC.

The chain carries TRBV5-1 and TRBJ1-5, with D tentatively TRBD1 (6 bases). This CDR3 has 13 residues. Trimming left V 2 bases short and J 7 bases short, with 10 bases between. The V gene's germline CDR1 is SGHRS and CDR2 YFSETQ. CDR3 region: CASSLSGEQPQHF. The CDR3 region has the DNA TGCGCCAGCAGCTTATCAGGGGAACAGCCCCAGCATTTT.

The sample holds one count of this clone. The chain couples TRBV9 to TRBJ1-1; the match to TRBD1 covers 8 bases. V lost 6 bases and J lost 0; bases outside the gene matches: 10. Germline V gene sequence: CDR1 SGDLS, CDR2 YYNGEE. This CDR3 is 16 amino acids long. The CDR3 coding sequence is TGTGCCAGCACCCCTGGGACAGGCCGACTGAACACTGAAGCTTTCTTT. It yields the protein CASTPGTGRLNTEAFF. Full variable domain (outside the CDR3, taken from reference TRBV9 and TRBJ1-1): DSGVTQTPKHLITATGQRVTLRCSPRSGDLSVYWYQQSLDQGLQFLIQYYNGEERAKGNILERFSAQQFPDLHSELNLSSLELGDSALYFCASTPGTGRLNTEAFFGQGTRLTVV.

The V gene is TRBV4-1, the J gene TRBJ2-2; no clear D. The CDR3 length is 17 residues. The germline V gene has CDR1 MGHRA and CDR2 YSYEKL. V was shortened by 2 bases and J by 3 bases, with 16 bases between the two germline ends. The CDR3 coding sequence is TGCGCCAGCAGCCAACTCGACTTAGTCACTTACACCGGGGAGCTGTTTTTT. Translation: CASSQLDLVTYTGELFF.

This clone appeared a single time. The chain carries TRBV5-1 and TRBJ2-1; 10 bases map to TRBD2. Looked up from germline, CDR1 is SGHRS and CDR2 is YFSETQ. The CDR3 contains 16 residues. V gave up 1 base and J gave up 5 bases; unmatched junction bases: 6. The CDR3 loop is CASSLRLAGANNEQFF. The CDR3 DNA follows: TGCGCCAGCAGCTTGCGGCTAGCGGGGGCAAACAATGAGCAGTTCTTC.

This rearrangement joins TRBV19 to TRBJ2-3, with 8 bases fitting TRBD1. J was trimmed by 6 bases and V by 6 bases; bases with no gene match: 8. CDR1 is LNHDA and CDR2 is SQIVND in the germline V gene (reference sequence). This CDR3 spans 14 amino acids. Here the CDR3 reads CASSPRTGLDTQYF. The CDR3 DNA follows: TGTGCCAGTAGCCCCAGGACAGGGCTCGATACGCAGTATTTT.

The V and J genes are TRBV11-3 and TRBJ2-1, with 12 bases that match TRBD2. CDR3 length equals 15 residues. Per germline, CDR1 SGHNT and CDR2 YENEEA. J lost 7 bases, V lost 5 bases, and 6 bases had no gene match. The CDR3 DNA reads TGTGCCAGCAGCACCCGGACTAGCGGGATTAATGAGCAGTTCTTC. Amino acid sequence: CASSTRTSGINEQFF.

This chain joins TRBV6-1 and TRBJ1-5; D is ambiguous. Germline-derived CDR1 and CDR2 are MNHNS and SASEGT. The CDR3 has 15 residues. Trimming took off 5 bases at V and 7 bases at J, with 18 bases between the two ends. CDR3 protein: CASSKPRPSGQPQHF. Here the CDR3 DNA reads TGTGCCAGCAGTAAACCCCGACCCTCGGGGCAGCCCCAGCATTTT.

CDR3 nucleotides: TGTGCCAGCAGCCCCATAGCGGATTACAATGAGCAGTTCTTC. This gives the protein CASSPIADYNEQFF. The rearrangement links TRBV14 to TRBJ2-1, with a tentative D call TRBD2 (6 bases). Trimming left V 4 bases short and J 4 bases short, with 11 bases between. Germline-derived CDR1 and CDR2 are SGHDN and FVKESK. CDR3 size: 14 residues. Full variable domain (rest looked up from reference TRBV14 and TRBJ2-1): EAGVTQFPSHSVIEKGQTVTLRCDPISGHDNLYWYRRVMGKEIKFLLHFVKESKQDESGMPNNRFLAERTGGTYSTLKVQPAELEDSGVYFCASSPIADYNEQFFGPGTRLTVL.

The chain carries TRBV5-1 and TRBJ2-3; TRBD2 matches at 9 bases. Trimming at V came to 5 bases and at J to 2 bases, leaving 3 bases not matched to a gene. Germline CDR1 reads SGHRS; CDR2 reads YFSETQ. This CDR3 is built from 14 residues. CDR3 coding DNA: TGCGCCAGCAGGCTAGCGGGGATCACAGATACGCAGTATTTT. Its protein is CASRLAGITDTQYF.

This chain connects TRBV30 to TRBJ2-1; D is unresolved. V lost 4 bases to trimming and J lost 3 bases, with 13 bases between them. In germline, CDR1 is GTSNPN, CDR2 SVGIG (reference sequence). The CDR3 has 14 amino acids. In DNA, the CDR3 is TGTGCCTGGAACGAAGACAATCGCTACAATGAGCAGTTCTTC. This sequence encodes CAWNEDNRYNEQFF. The complete variable domain, with remaining parts taken from reference TRBV30 and TRBJ2-1, reads SQTIHQWPATLVQPVGSPLSLECTVEGTSNPNLYWYRQAAGRGLQLLFYSVGIGQISSEVPQNLSASRPQDRQFILSSKKLLLSDSGFYLCAWNEDNRYNEQFFGPGTRLTVL.

The DNA for the CDR3 is TGTGCCAGCAGCCCTAGCGGGAGCTCCTACGAGCAGTACTTC. It yields the protein CASSPSGSSYEQYF. This sequence joins TRBV9 and TRBJ2-7; 10 bases are shared with TRBD2. Germline values: CDR1 SGDLS, CDR2 YYNGEE. The CDR3 covers 14 residues. V trimming: 4 bases; J trimming: 0 bases; junction bases outside the gene matches: 1.

The chain links TRBV5-1 to TRBJ1-1; 11 bases match TRBD1. Germline assignment: CDR1 SGHRS and CDR2 YFSETQ. CDR3 length: 16 amino acids. J lost 1 base, V lost 4 bases, and 6 bases had no gene match. The CDR3 region is CASSPRTGGGNTEAFF. In DNA, the CDR3 is TGCGCCAGCAGCCCGCGGACAGGGGGCGGGAACACTGAAGCTTTCTTT.

The gene calls are TRBV29-1 and TRBJ2-5; D ambiguous. Per the germline V gene, CDR1 is SQVTM and CDR2 is ANQGSEA. V gave up 2 bases and J gave up 11 bases, with 9 bases separating them. The CDR3 spans 10 residues. The CDR3 DNA is TGCAGCGTTGAATGGCCCGATCAGTACTTC. Translated, it gives CSVEWPDQYF.

This rearrangement joins TRBV5-5 to TRBJ1-4; D is undetermined. CDR3 length: 12 residues. Trimming removed 4 bases from V and 7 bases from J, with 8 bases in between. Germline CDR1 SGHKS, CDR2 YYEKEE (reference sequence). The CDR3 spells CASSARLEKLFF. CDR3 in DNA: TGTGCCAGCAGCGCCCGACTTGAAAAACTGTTTTTT.

The chain recombines TRBV5-1 with TRBJ2-5; possible D gene TRBD2, 6 bases. Trimming stripped 7 bases from V and 2 bases from J, with 18 bases between. From germline, CDR1 is SGHRS and CDR2 YFSETQ. The CDR3 totals 15 residues. The CDR3 nucleotides read TGCGCCAGCGGGATTGGCGGGACCAGTCAAGAGACCCAGTACTTC. This encodes CASGIGGTSQETQYF. The full variable domain, in which reference TRBV5-1 and TRBJ2-5 provide the parts outside the CDR3, is KAGVTQTPRYLIKTRGQQVTLSCSPISGHRSVSWYQQTPGQGLQFLFEYFSETQRNKGNFPGRFSGRQFSNSRSEMNVSTLELGDSALYLCASGIGGTSQETQYFGPGTRLLVL.

The chain joins TRBV6-5 to TRBJ2-7; 12 nucleotides agree with TRBD1. The CDR3 loop spans 14 amino acids. Germline assignment: CDR1 MNHEY and CDR2 SVGAGI. V shed 5 bases and J 3 bases; nucleotides not matched to a gene: 2. In nucleotides, the CDR3 is TGTGCCAGCAGTCGGGACAGGGGGCACTACGAGCAGTACTTC. This gives the protein CASSRDRGHYEQYF.

This clone was found once. The rearrangement links TRBV25-1 to TRBJ1-2, with 8 positions matching TRBD1. This CDR3 spans 15 amino acids. Trimming cost V 4 bases and J 8 bases; bases outside gene matches: 12. Germline values: CDR1 MGHDK, CDR2 SYGVNS. CDR3 DNA sequence: TGTGCCAGCAGTGTAGGCGACAGGGGTGTTACGGGCTACACCTTC. It specifies CASSVGDRGVTGYTF.

The rearrangement links TRBV10-2 to TRBJ1-5; the match to TRBD1 covers 7 bases. V lost 8 bases, J lost 5 bases, and 3 bases stayed unmatched. Germline CDR1 is WSHSY and CDR2 is SAAADI. The CDR3 extends over 12 amino acids. CDR3 loop: CASGGTDQPQHF. For the CDR3, the DNA is TGCGCCAGCGGGGGGACAGATCAGCCCCAGCATTTT.

The gene calls are TRBV9 and TRBJ2-7; 10 positions agree with TRBD2. V lost 2 bases, J lost 2 bases, and 1 base stayed unmatched. The CDR3 loop spans 14 amino acids. Germline assignment: CDR1 SGDLS and CDR2 YYNGEE. CDR3 in amino acids: CASSVGLAPYEQYF. The CDR3 DNA is TGTGCCAGCAGCGTGGGACTAGCGCCCTACGAGCAGTACTTC.